The T cell receptor beta chain described here comes from a study of cytomegalovirus exposure and HLA in healthy donors. The CDR3 runs to 13 residues. Germline V CDR1 and CDR2: MDHEN, SYDVKM. The V gene lost 2 bases and the J gene lost 5 bases, with 6 bases spanning the gap. 60 Vbeta and 13 Jbeta primers were used in PCR. Clones were sequenced by immunoSEQ multiplex PCR, and TCRdb holds only the in-frame ones, with some missing. The table shows 200,000 or so clones, with approximately 87% occurring only once. Sequences were obtained from PBMCs. This receptor was obtained from a human donor in good health. This chain joins TRBV28 and TRBJ2-2, with D hard to call. The CDR3 loop reads CASSLRVTGELFF. The CDR3 nucleotides are TGTGCCAGCAGTTTACGGGTAACCGGGGAGCTGTTTTTT.